The T cell receptor (beta chain) described here comes from a study of blood T cell repertoires in COVID-19. Assay: immunoSEQ multiplex PCR; the TCRdb copy retains only in-frame clones and omits some. The repertoire includes 100,000 to 150,000 clones, around four fifths of them detected once, and about 9.5% sits in the top ten. The CDR3 covers 12 residues. Germline assignment: CDR1 LGHDT and CDR2 YNNKEL (reference sequence). Between the trimmed V and J ends, which lost 1 base and 11 bases, there was a span of 11 bases. The sequenced sample consisted of peripheral blood. The chain couples TRBV3-1 (or the pseudogene TRBV3-2) to TRBJ1-2, with D possibly being TRBD1 (6 bases). This clonotype was obtained from a man aged 35-49 years with active or convalescent COVID-19. Written as DNA, the CDR3 is TGTGCCAGCAGCCAAGGGAAGGGGGAATACACCTTC. This codes for CASSQGKGEYTF.